A single sample is the source of the 13 T cell receptor beta chains below, sequenced in a study of tumor and adjacent non-tumor tissue in lung cancer. The template was RNA from unsorted bulk tissue. Three rounds of nested PCR, following a modified ARM-PCR protocol, produced the TCRbeta library. TCRdb reanalysed the multiplex PCR reads using MiXCR and keeps one entry per CDR3 protein. The sample holds some 100,000 distinct CDR3 sequences, approximately 82% seen once. The sequencing sample was made of lung tumor tissue. The origin of the receptors is a woman aged 60-75 years with non-small cell lung cancer.

A word on this clonotype: A much more abundant neighbour one base away suggests this may be a read error. Since the CDR3 does not end with the conserved phenylalanine or tryptophan, this likely comes from a read error. V and J are TRBV9 and TRBJ2-1; D possibly corresponds to TRBD2 (6 bases). CDR3 size: 13 residues. Germline lookup yields CDR1 SGDLS and CDR2 YYNGEE. The V gene lost 0 bases and the J gene lost 12 bases, with 13 bases spanning the gap. CDR3 DNA sequence: TGTGCCAGCAGCGTAGCTTCCACTAGCCCGCAGTTCCTC. Protein: CASSVASTSPQFL.

With regard to this clonotype: A read error may produce the germline difference seen at one junction end. The J gene is TRBJ2-7, the V gene TRBV11-2; no firm D call. Germline CDR1 reads SGHAT; CDR2 reads FQNNGV. The CDR3 is 14 amino acids. The CDR3 region is CASSLSTVIAEQNF. The CDR3 bases are TGTGCCAGCAGCTTATCCACCGTGATAGCCGAGCAGAACTTC.

The rearrangement joins TRBV11-2 to TRBJ2-3; TRBD2 might be the D (5 bases). The CDR3 sequence is 15 residues long. Germline V gene lookup returns CDR1 SGHAT and CDR2 FQNNGV. V was cut by 5 bases and J by 15 bases, with 27 bases left in between. The CDR3 bases are TGTGCCAGCAGCGCCACCGGGATGGCCACAGATACACAATATTTT. It encodes CASSATGMATDTQYF.

About this clonotype: The junction departs from the called germline gene at one end, perhaps through a read error. This chain connects TRBV20-1 to TRBJ1-2, with D hard to call. Germline V gene lookup returns CDR1 DFQATT and CDR2 SNEGSKA (reference sequence). The CDR3 sequence is 12 residues long. DNA of the CDR3: TGCAATGCTATTCCCACCTACTATGGCTACACCTTC. Translated: CNAIPTYYGYTF.

In the case of this clonotype: This may stem from a read error, because a much larger clone lies one nucleotide away. The chain combines TRBV6-5 with TRBJ2-3; weak D call: TRBD1 (5 bases). This CDR3 region has 13 residues. The germline V gene encodes CDR1 MNHEY and CDR2 SVGAGI. Written as DNA, the CDR3 is TGTGTCAGCAAGAACAGGTTCACAGATACGCAGTATTTT. Amino acids: CVSKNRFTDTQYF.

J is TRBJ1-1 and V is TRBV4-3, with unresolved D. V was trimmed by 11 bases and J by 8 bases, leaving 21 bases between them. This CDR3 comprises 13 residues. Germline V gene data show CDR1 as LGHNA and CDR2 as YSLEER. The CDR3 is CACSQDTLVEAFF. The CDR3 DNA follows: TGCGCCTGTAGCCAAGATACGTTAGTCGAAGCTTTCTTT.

This chain joins TRBV11-3 and TRBJ2-5; D is unresolved. Germline V gene sequence: CDR1 SGHNT, CDR2 YENEEA. The CDR3 spans 14 residues. Trimming shortened V by 4 bases and J by 5 bases, and 14 bases separated the two germline ends. CDR3 nucleotide sequence: TGTGCCAGCAGCTCCGGTCAGGTTCTTGAGACCCAGTACTTC. This encodes CASSSGQVLETQYF.

With respect to this clonotype: This sequence may be a read error, since a much larger clone differs from it by one base. The rearrangement links TRBV20-1 to TRBJ2-7; 8 bases align to TRBD1. CDR1 and CDR2 from the germline V gene are DFQATT and SNEGSKA (reference sequence). J was trimmed by 6 bases and V by 3 bases; bases with no gene match: 10. The CDR3 sequence is 14 residues long. The CDR3 DNA reads TGCAGTGCTAGTGCAGGGGGCGCCGAGGGCGAGCAGTACTTC. Translation: CSASAGGAEGEQYF.

With respect to this clonotype: A much larger clone sits a single nucleotide away, making a read error possible. This rearrangement joins TRBV20-1 to TRBJ2-3, with D possibly being TRBD2 (5 bases). The CDR3 is 14 amino acids. Germline values: CDR1 DFQATT, CDR2 SNEGSKA (reference sequence). The CDR3 bases are TGCAGTACTAGGGCTCAAAGGGCGACAGATACGCAGTATTTT. Residues: CSTRAQRATDTQYF.

A word on this clonotype: A much larger clone lies a single base off, so this may be a read error. This chain joins TRBV6-6 and TRBJ2-2, with D hard to call. There are 13 residues in the CDR3. CDR1 MNHNY and CDR2 SVGAGI come from the germline V gene (reference sequence). The CDR3 loop is CVSSSRPGGELFF. The CDR3 DNA is TGTGTCAGCAGTTCCCGACCTGGCGGGGAGCTGTTTTTT.

As regards this clonotype: One end of the junction varies from germline; a read error may be responsible. The chain combines TRBV7-9 with TRBJ2-1; 9 positions match TRBD2. The CDR3 consists of 15 residues. Germline V gene sequence: CDR1 SEHNR, CDR2 FQNEAQ (reference sequence). CDR3 coding DNA: TGTGCCTGCAGCAGCCCCGCTAGCGGGACTGGCGAGCAGTTCTTC. Translating it yields CACSSPASGTGEQFF.

A few counts support this clonotype. It may be a read error: a sequence one base away is much more abundant. The genes are TRBV29-1 and TRBJ1-2; D remains ambiguous. CDR3 size: 11 residues. CDR1 and CDR2 (germline): SQVTM, ANQGSEA. CDR3 DNA sequence: TGCAACGCCGACGGCGACTATGGCTACACCTTC. It yields the protein CNADGDYGYTF.

On this clonotype: One junction end does not reproduce the germline sequence, and a read error may be involved. The V and J genes are TRBV30 and TRBJ2-3; D may be TRBD2 (6 bases). The CDR3 extends over 13 amino acids. Germline CDR1 is GTSNPN and CDR2 is SVGIG (reference sequence). DNA for the CDR3: TGTGTCTGGAGGGGCATCTCGCTCGATACGCAGTATTTT. Translated, it gives CVWRGISLDTQYF.